The 24 T cell receptor beta chains presented below share a single source sample, sequenced in a study of CD4+ T cells in melanoma. Profiling relied on immunoSEQ multiplex PCR, and the TCRdb table lists in-frame clones only, not all of them. The data hold roughly 54,000 clones, with approximately 89% observed a single time. Sequenced input: peripheral blood. The receptors originated from a human donor with melanoma.

The rearrangement joins TRBV7-9 to TRBJ2-7; 7 nucleotides match TRBD1. This CDR3 has 16 residues. Germline-derived CDR1 and CDR2 are SEHNR and FQNEAQ (reference sequence). The ends lost 1 base at V and 3 bases at J; junction bases unmatched: 9. The CDR3 is CASSLEYRDSDYEQYF. The CDR3 nucleotides read TGTGCCAGCAGCTTAGAATACCGGGACAGCGACTACGAGCAGTACTTC.

The rearrangement joins TRBV7-2 to TRBJ1-5, with TRBD1 as a possible D gene (6 bases). Trimming left V 3 bases short and J 9 bases short, with 12 bases between. The CDR3 is made up of 13 amino acids. Germline values: CDR1 SGHTA, CDR2 FQGNSA. CDR3 amino acids: CASSLGGPRPQHF. CDR3 nucleotides: TGTGCCAGCAGCTTGGGGGGCCCTCGGCCCCAGCATTTT. The full variable domain, rest sourced from reference TRBV7-2 and TRBJ1-5, is GAGVSQSPSNKVTEKGKDVELRCDPISGHTALYWYRQSLGQGLEFLIYFQGNSAPDKSGLPSDRFSAERTGGSVSTLTIQRTQQEDSAVYLCASSLGGPRPQHFGDGTRLSIL.

This clone appeared a few times. This sequence joins TRBV7-9 and TRBJ2-2, with a tentative D call TRBD1 (7 bases). V lost 4 bases to trimming and J lost 7 bases, with 19 bases between them. Germline CDR1 and CDR2: SEHNR and FQNEAQ (reference sequence). The CDR3 contains 16 residues. The CDR3 is CASSSLNYRGGGELFF. CDR3 bases: TGTGCCAGCAGCTCCCTCAACTACAGGGGAGGCGGGGAGCTGTTTTTT.

The chain recombines TRBV6-6 with TRBJ2-2; D is undetermined. The CDR3 covers 15 residues. CDR1 is MNHNY and CDR2 is SVGAGI in the germline V gene (reference sequence). Trimming shortened V by 8 bases and J by 5 bases, and 18 bases separated the two germline ends. CDR3 region: CASAFKASRTGELFF. The CDR3 region has the DNA TGTGCCAGCGCCTTCAAGGCGTCCAGGACCGGGGAGCTGTTTTTT.

The gene calls are TRBV19 and TRBJ2-3; TRBD2 agrees at 11 bases. Germline CDR1 reads LNHDA; CDR2 reads SQIVND (reference sequence). CDR3 length: 15 residues. The J segment lost 1 base and the V segment lost 6 bases, leaving 3 bases of the junction unmatched. CDR3 sequence (DNA): TGTGCCAGTAGGCTTAGCGGGGGGGGCACAGATACGCAGTATTTT. Its protein is CASRLSGGGTDTQYF.

CDR3 sequence reads: CASSTGSGETQYF. In DNA, the CDR3 is TGCGCCAGCAGTACAGGTAGCGGAGAGACCCAGTACTTC. The rearrangement uses TRBV5-1 and TRBJ2-5, with D maybe TRBD2 (6 bases). Trimming removed 5 bases at V and 4 bases at J, with 12 bases between. The CDR3 covers 13 residues. Germline CDR1 reads SGHRS; CDR2 reads YFSETQ.

The chain has TRBV12-1 and TRBJ2-7; TRBD2, the D gene given by the table, was not confirmed from the DNA. TRBV12-1 is a pseudogene locus. The CDR3 sequence is 13 residues long. The CDR3 is CASNHAPLHEQYF. The CDR3 DNA follows: TGTGCCAGCAACCACGCGCCCCTCCACGAGCAGTACTTC.

This clone showed up just once. This chain joins TRBV29-1 and TRBJ2-7; D is uncertain. The CDR3 totals 12 residues. With 5 bases removed from V and 7 bases from J, the gap between germline ends came to 15 bases. Germline CDR1 and CDR2: SQVTM and ANQGSEA. The CDR3 is CSVTAAPTEQYF. The CDR3 region has the DNA TGCAGCGTTACCGCAGCCCCTACGGAGCAGTACTTC.

The chain combines TRBV7-9 with TRBJ2-7; D unresolved. Between the trimmed V and J ends, which lost 5 bases and 0 bases, there was a span of 20 bases. The CDR3 runs to 17 residues. CDR1 is SEHNR, CDR2 FQNEAQ, per germline (reference sequence). In DNA form, the CDR3 reads TGTGCCAGCAGCAATTACCCGACTGATAGGAGCTCCTACGAGCAGTACTTC. Translation: CASSNYPTDRSSYEQYF. The full variable domain, its missing parts supplied by reference TRBV7-9 and TRBJ2-7, is DTGVSQNPRHKITKRGQNVTFRCDPISEHNRLYWYRQTLGQGPEFLTYFQNEAQLEKSRLLSDRFSAERPKGSFSTLEIQRTEQGDSAMYLCASSNYPTDRSSYEQYFGPGTRLTVT.

The rearrangement links TRBV15 to TRBJ1-1; TRBD1 aligns across 9 bases. Germline values: CDR1 LNHNV, CDR2 YYDKDF (reference sequence). CDR3 size: 16 residues. The V gene end was trimmed by 5 bases and the J gene end by 5 bases; junction bases not matched to a gene: 12. The CDR3 DNA reads TGTGCCACCAGCCCCTCAACCGGGACAGGGCTTACTGAAGCTTTCTTT. Its translation is CATSPSTGTGLTEAFF.

The chain couples TRBV5-4 to TRBJ1-1; TRBD1 aligns across 7 bases. The CDR3 spans 14 residues. CDR1 and CDR2 from the germline V gene are SGHNT and YYREEE (reference sequence). V lost 3 bases to trimming and J lost 2 bases; unmatched junction nucleotides: 4. The CDR3 loop reads CASSYRQGNTEAFF. CDR3 coding DNA: TGTGCCAGCAGCTACCGACAGGGCAACACTGAAGCTTTCTTT.

This chain links TRBV7-8 with TRBJ1-5; 8 bases line up with TRBD1. Per the germline V gene, CDR1 is SGHVS and CDR2 is FQNEAQ. The CDR3 contains 14 residues. Trimming cost V 6 bases and J 6 bases; bases outside gene matches: 7. This CDR3 reads CASRPGQGAQPQHF. The CDR3 DNA sequence: TGTGCCAGCAGACCTGGACAGGGCGCTCAGCCCCAGCATTTT.

CDR3 coding DNA: TGTGCCAGCAGCCAGGGCTCAAATGAGCAGTTCTTC. It is translated as CASSQGSNEQFF. The V gene is TRBV14, the J gene TRBJ2-1; D call uncertain. V was clipped by 3 bases and J by 7 bases, with 7 bases between them. The CDR3 covers 12 residues. The germline CDR1 and CDR2 sequences are SGHDN and FVKESK.

This rearrangement joins TRBV5-6 to TRBJ1-2; D perhaps matches TRBD1 (6 bases). The V gene's germline CDR1 is SGHDT and CDR2 YYEEEE. This CDR3 spans 15 amino acids. V was clipped by 0 bases and J by 4 bases, with 13 bases between them. CDR3 bases: TGTGCCAGCAGCTTGGCCGGGGGGCTTAGCTATGGCTACACCTTC. Translation gives CASSLAGGLSYGYTF.

The genes are TRBV4-3 and TRBJ2-7; possible D gene TRBD1, 7 bases. V shed 3 bases and J shed 3 bases, with 18 bases lying between them. The CDR3 length is 16 residues. Germline values: CDR1 LGHNA, CDR2 YSLEER. CDR3 sequence: CASSQLLSGGIYEQYF. DNA of the CDR3: TGCGCCAGCAGCCAGCTCTTGTCAGGGGGGATCTACGAGCAGTACTTC.

The V call is TRBV7-8, the J call TRBJ2-2; 9 bases are shared with TRBD2. V shed 4 bases, J shed 1 base, and the junction held 4 bases outside the gene matches. CDR3 size: 16 residues. The germline V gene has CDR1 SGHVS and CDR2 FQNEAQ. The CDR3 sequence: CASSSRSGGNTGELFF. The CDR3 DNA is TGTGCCAGCAGCTCCCGTAGCGGGGGGAACACCGGGGAGCTGTTTTTT.

The rearrangement joins TRBV28 to TRBJ1-4; D possibly corresponds to TRBD1 (5 bases). V was pared by 6 bases and J by 5 bases, with 16 bases between. There are 15 residues in the CDR3. Germline assignment: CDR1 MDHEN and CDR2 SYDVKM. For the CDR3, the DNA is TGTGCCAGCAGCCCGGTGGTGGGGCACAATGAAAAACTGTTTTTT. Translating it yields CASSPVVGHNEKLFF.

J is TRBJ2-1 and V is TRBV2; D ambiguous. From germline, CDR1 is SNHLY and CDR2 FYNNEI. The length of the CDR3 is 16 residues. V was pared by 3 bases and J by 9 bases, with 21 bases between. This CDR3 is CASSDKKDPFPFEQFF. The DNA for the CDR3 is TGTGCCAGCAGTGATAAGAAAGATCCTTTCCCCTTTGAGCAGTTCTTC.

V usage is TRBV6-6 and J usage is TRBJ2-5, with D perhaps TRBD1 (5 bases). The CDR3 contains 14 residues. CDR1 and CDR2 from the germline V gene are MNHNY and SVGAGI (reference sequence). V lost 2 bases and J lost 1, with 8 bases in between. As DNA, the CDR3 is TGTGCCAGCAGTTACGCAGGGCGCCAAGAGACCCAGTACTTC. Amino acid sequence: CASSYAGRQETQYF.

In this sample, this clone turned up once. The J gene is TRBJ1-1, the V gene TRBV27, with 8 positions matching TRBD1. Germline V gene sequence: CDR1 MNHEY, CDR2 SMNVEV (reference sequence). J was trimmed by 3 bases and V by 6 bases; bases with no gene match: 15. CDR3 length equals 17 residues. The chain's CDR3 is CASSSWARGRLDTEAFF. CDR3 nucleotides: TGTGCCAGCAGCAGTTGGGCCAGGGGGCGGTTGGACACTGAAGCTTTCTTT.

The rearrangement joins TRBV19 to TRBJ1-6, with D unclear. Trimming took off 3 bases at V and 9 bases at J, with 12 bases between the two ends. The germline CDR1 and CDR2 sequences are LNHDA and SQIVND (reference sequence). The CDR3 totals 14 residues. CDR3 DNA: TGTGCCAGTAGTATTGCCTTCTCGGGTTCACCCCTCCACTTT. This codes for CASSIAFSGSPLHF.

The chain employs TRBV6-5 and TRBJ2-7; D might be TRBD1 or TRBD2, each matching 5 bases. This CDR3 has 13 residues. Germline V gene sequence: CDR1 MNHEY, CDR2 SVGAGI. V was cut by 5 bases and J by 2 bases, with 10 bases left in between. CDR3: CASSPGTAYEQYF. CDR3 sequence (DNA): TGTGCCAGCAGTCCGGGGACCGCCTACGAGCAGTACTTC.

This sequence joins TRBV11-2 and TRBJ2-1; the D is unclear. V lost 2 bases and J 2 bases, leaving 7 bases between the germline ends. This CDR3 is built from 14 residues. Germline CDR1 is SGHAT and CDR2 is FQNNGV. CDR3 sequence: CASSLSDAYNEQFF. Written as DNA, the CDR3 is TGTGCCAGCAGCTTATCTGATGCCTACAATGAGCAGTTCTTC.

The J gene is TRBJ2-3, the V gene TRBV7-9, with 10 positions matching TRBD2. The CDR3 is 15 amino acids. Germline CDR1 reads SEHNR; CDR2 reads FQNEAQ (reference sequence). V gave up 5 bases and J gave up 0 bases; unmatched junction bases: 2. CDR3 loop: CASSPSGGSTDTQYF. CDR3 nucleotide sequence: TGTGCCAGCAGCCCTAGCGGGGGAAGCACAGATACGCAGTATTTT.